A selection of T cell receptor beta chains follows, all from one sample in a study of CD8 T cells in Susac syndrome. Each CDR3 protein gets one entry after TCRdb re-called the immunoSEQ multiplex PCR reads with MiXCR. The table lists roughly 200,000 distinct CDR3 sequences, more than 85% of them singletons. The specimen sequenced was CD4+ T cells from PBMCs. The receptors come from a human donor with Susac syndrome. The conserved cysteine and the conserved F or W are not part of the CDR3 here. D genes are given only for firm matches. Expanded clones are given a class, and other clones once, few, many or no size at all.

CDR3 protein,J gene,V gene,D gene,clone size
ASSTMTSDTQY,TRBJ2-3,TRBV11-2,-,few
ASSPLGQGATDTQY,TRBJ2-3,TRBV11-2,TRBD1,-
SAVRDTGLGQNIQY,TRBJ2-4,TRBV20-1,-,-
ASSQAGGVTDTQY,TRBJ2-3,TRBV3-1,TRBD2,-
AIMPGDGANVLT,TRBJ2-6,TRBV10-3,-,-
ASNDGVLYNEQF,TRBJ2-1,TRBV11-2,-,-
ASSRTGDYEQY,TRBJ2-7,TRBV19,TRBD1,-
ASSLDRRGYEQY,TRBJ2-7,TRBV28,-,-
ASILETAATNEKLF,TRBJ1-4,TRBV2,-,-
SARVRGLYGEAF,TRBJ1-1,TRBV20-1,TRBD1,-
ASSSGTSGSGTDTQY,TRBJ2-3,TRBV7-9,TRBD2,-
SARGSDEQF,TRBJ2-1,TRBV20-1,-,-
ATSRDPHGWGTSSYEQY,TRBJ2-7,TRBV15,-,-
AWSITENYGYT,TRBJ1-2,TRBV30,-,-
ASSRTSGGDNEQF,TRBJ2-1,TRBV3-1,TRBD2,-
ASSLVGTSGIQETQY,TRBJ2-5,TRBV7-9,TRBD2,-
SARSGMNQPQH,TRBJ1-5,TRBV20-1,-,-
ASSEWDRVYEQY,TRBJ2-7,TRBV6-1,TRBD1,-
SARFNRNTGELF,TRBJ2-2,TRBV20-1,-,-
ASSAQRASYNEQF,TRBJ2-1,TRBV2,-,-
ASSLGVSNYGYT,TRBJ1-2,TRBV28,-,-
ASSYYLPGQGVSYEQY,TRBJ2-7,TRBV6-5,TRBD1,-
ASSRGGEDTQY,TRBJ2-3,TRBV5-4,TRBD2,-